This section outlines one T cell receptor beta chain sequence together with its context. Clones were sequenced by immunoSEQ multiplex PCR, and TCRdb holds only the in-frame ones, with some missing. The sample has roughly 120,000 clones, about nine tenths seen once. Trimming cost V 7 bases and J 4 bases; bases outside gene matches: 11. There are 18 residues in the CDR3. Germline CDR1 LNHDA, CDR2 SQIVND (reference sequence). The record originates from a study of control samples from healthy donors and cancer patients. V is TRBV19 and J is TRBJ2-2, with TRBD2 matching 14 bases. This receptor was identified in a woman between 18 and 29 years old in good health. The sample was blood. CDR3: CASISGTSGSLGTGELFF. The CDR3 coding sequence is TGTGCCAGTATCTCCGGGACTAGCGGGAGTCTTGGCACCGGGGAGCTGTTTTTT.